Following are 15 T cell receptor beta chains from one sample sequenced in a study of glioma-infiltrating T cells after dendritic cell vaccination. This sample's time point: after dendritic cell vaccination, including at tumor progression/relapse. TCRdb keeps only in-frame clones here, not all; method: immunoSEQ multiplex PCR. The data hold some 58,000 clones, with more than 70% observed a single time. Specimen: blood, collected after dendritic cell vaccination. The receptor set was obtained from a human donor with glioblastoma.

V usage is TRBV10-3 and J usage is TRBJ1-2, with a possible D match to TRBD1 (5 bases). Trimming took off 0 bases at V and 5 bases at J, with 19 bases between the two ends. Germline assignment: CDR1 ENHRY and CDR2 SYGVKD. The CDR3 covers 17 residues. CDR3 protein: CAISESYGADILYGYTF. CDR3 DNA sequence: TGTGCCATCAGTGAGTCGTATGGGGCAGACATATTATATGGCTACACCTTC.

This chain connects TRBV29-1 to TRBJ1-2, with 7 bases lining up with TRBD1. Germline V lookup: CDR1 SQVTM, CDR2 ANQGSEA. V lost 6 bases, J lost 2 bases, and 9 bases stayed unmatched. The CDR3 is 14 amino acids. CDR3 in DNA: TGCAGCGTAAAACCGGGACAGACGAACTATGGCTACACCTTC. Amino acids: CSVKPGQTNYGYTF.

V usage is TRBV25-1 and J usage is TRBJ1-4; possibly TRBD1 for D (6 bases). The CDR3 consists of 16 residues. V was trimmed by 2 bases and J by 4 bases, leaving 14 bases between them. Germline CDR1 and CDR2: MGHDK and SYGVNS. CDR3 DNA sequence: TGTGCCAGCAGTGAACCCAACCTGGGACATAATGAAAAACTGTTTTTT. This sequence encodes CASSEPNLGHNEKLFF.

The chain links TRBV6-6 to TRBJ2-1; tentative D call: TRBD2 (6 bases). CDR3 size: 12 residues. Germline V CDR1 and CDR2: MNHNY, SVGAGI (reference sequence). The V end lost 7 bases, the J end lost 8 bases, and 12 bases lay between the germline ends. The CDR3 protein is CASTIRRDEQFF. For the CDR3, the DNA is TGTGCCAGCACCATACGGAGGGATGAGCAGTTCTTC.

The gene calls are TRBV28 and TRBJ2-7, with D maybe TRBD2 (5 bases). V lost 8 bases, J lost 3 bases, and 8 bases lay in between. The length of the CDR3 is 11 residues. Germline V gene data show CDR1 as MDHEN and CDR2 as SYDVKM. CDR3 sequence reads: CASHGVYEQYF. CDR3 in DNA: TGTGCCAGCCACGGGGTCTACGAGCAGTACTTC. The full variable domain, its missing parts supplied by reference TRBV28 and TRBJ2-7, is DVKVTQSSRYLVKRTGEKVFLECVQDMDHENMFWYRQDPGLGLRLIYFSYDVKMKEKGDIPEGYSVSREKKERFSLILESASTNQTSMYLCASHGVYEQYFGPGTRLTVT.

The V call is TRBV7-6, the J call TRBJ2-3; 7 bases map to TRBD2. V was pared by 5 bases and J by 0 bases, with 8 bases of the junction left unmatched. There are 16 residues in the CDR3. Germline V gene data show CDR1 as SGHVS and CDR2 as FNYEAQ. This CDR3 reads CASSPMRGTSTDTQYF. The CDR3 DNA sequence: TGTGCCAGCAGCCCAATGCGGGGGACCAGCACAGATACGCAGTATTTT.

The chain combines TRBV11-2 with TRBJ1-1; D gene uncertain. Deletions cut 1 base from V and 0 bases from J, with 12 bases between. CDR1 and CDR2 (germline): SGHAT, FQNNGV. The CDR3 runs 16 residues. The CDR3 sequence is CASSLGSGYMNTEAFF. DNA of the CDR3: TGTGCCAGCAGCTTAGGGTCAGGATACATGAACACTGAAGCTTTCTTT.

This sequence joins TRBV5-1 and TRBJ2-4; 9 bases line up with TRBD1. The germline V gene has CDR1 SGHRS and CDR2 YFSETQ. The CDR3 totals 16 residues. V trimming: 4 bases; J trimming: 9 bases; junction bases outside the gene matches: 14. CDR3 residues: CASSTGQGPPVGIQYF. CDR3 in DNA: TGCGCCAGCAGCACAGGACAGGGGCCTCCCGTAGGCATTCAGTACTTC.

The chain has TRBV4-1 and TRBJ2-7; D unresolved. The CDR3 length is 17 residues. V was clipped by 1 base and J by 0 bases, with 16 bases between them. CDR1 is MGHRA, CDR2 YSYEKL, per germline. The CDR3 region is CASSQVTLSHTSYEQYF. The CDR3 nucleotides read TGCGCCAGCAGCCAAGTTACGCTCAGTCACACCTCCTACGAGCAGTACTTC.

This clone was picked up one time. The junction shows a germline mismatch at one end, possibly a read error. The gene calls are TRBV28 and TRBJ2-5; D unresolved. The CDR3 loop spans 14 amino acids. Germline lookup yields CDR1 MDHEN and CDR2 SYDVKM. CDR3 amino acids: CASSLLPSQEAQYF. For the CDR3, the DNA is TGTGCCAGCAGTTTATTGCCCAGCCAAGAGGCCCAGTACTTC.

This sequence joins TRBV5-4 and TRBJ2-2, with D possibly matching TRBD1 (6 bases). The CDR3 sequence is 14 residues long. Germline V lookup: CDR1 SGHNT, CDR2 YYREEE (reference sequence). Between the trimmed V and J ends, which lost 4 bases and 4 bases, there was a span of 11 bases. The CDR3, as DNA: TGTGCCAGCAGCGCTGGACAGAGCACCGGGGAGCTGTTTTTT. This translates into CASSAGQSTGELFF.

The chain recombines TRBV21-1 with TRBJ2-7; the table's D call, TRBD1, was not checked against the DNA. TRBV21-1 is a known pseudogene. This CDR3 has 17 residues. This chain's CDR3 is CASSSTHRDNNLYEQYF. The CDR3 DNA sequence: TGTGCCAGCAGCTCGACTCACCGGGACAATAACCTCTACGAGCAGTACTTC.

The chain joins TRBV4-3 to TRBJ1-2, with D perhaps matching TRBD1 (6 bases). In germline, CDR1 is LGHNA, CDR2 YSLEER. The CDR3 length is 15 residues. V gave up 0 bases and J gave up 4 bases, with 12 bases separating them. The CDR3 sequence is CASSQDLTGPYGYTF. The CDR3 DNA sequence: TGCGCCAGCAGCCAAGATCTAACAGGGCCCTATGGCTACACCTTC.

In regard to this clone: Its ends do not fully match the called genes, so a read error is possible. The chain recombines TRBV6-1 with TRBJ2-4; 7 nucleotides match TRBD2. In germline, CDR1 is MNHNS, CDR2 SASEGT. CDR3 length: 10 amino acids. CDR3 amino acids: CASRDRTSFF. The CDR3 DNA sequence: TGTGCCAGCAGGGACCGGACTAGTTTCTTC.

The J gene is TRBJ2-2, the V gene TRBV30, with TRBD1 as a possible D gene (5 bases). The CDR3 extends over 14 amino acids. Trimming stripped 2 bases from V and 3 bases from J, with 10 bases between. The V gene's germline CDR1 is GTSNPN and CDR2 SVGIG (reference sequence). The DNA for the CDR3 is TGTGCCTGGAGTATGGCAGGGCACACCGGGGAGCTGTTTTTT. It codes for CAWSMAGHTGELFF.